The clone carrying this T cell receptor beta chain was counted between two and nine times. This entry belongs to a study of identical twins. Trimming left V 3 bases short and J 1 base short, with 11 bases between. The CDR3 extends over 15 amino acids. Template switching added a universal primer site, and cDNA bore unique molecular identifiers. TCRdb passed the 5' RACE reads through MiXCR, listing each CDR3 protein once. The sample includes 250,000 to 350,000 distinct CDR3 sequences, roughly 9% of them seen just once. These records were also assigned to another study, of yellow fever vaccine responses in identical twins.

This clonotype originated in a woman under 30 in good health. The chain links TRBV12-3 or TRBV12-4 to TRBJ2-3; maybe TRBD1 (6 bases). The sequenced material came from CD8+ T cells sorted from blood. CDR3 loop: CASSFQGPGTDTQYF. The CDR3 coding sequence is TGTGCCAGCAGTTTTCAGGGGCCTGGCACAGATACGCAGTATTTT.